This TCR beta chain is from a study of blood T cells in healthy people across ages. Sample-barcoded 5' priming and a J-beta primer mix drove a second PCR of 7 to 11 cycles. TCRdb recomputed calls from the 5' RACE reads with MiXCR, one row per CDR3 protein. The sample contains over a million distinct CDR3 sequences, under 55% of which appear only once. This clonotype has just a few counts. Its antigen is as yet unknown. Approximately 9 milliliters was the volume of peripheral blood drawn from each donor. The CDR3 runs to 13 residues. Deletions cut 6 bases from V and 7 bases from J, with 16 bases between. Germline lookup yields CDR1 SGHAT and CDR2 FQNNGV. Study findings and constraints: Fewer expanded clones and more diversity marked long-lived versus aged donors. The study regarded diversity estimates from one million T cells as underestimates. Across the age range, TCR beta diversity per million T cells fell in a roughly linear way.

V and J are TRBV11-2 and TRBJ2-7; D is undetermined. The TCR was taken from a young woman in good health. Input material: blood. CDR3 in amino acids: CASSHLAYNEQYF. CDR3 nucleotide sequence: TGTGCCAGCAGTCACTTGGCCTACAATGAGCAGTACTTC.